A selection of T cell receptor beta chains follows, all from one sample in a study of cytotoxic CD8 clonotypes in ibrutinib-treated CLL. The assay was immunoSEQ multiplex PCR, and TCRdb's table has in-frame clones only and misses some. The table records approximately 160,000 clones, about 88% of them present only once. The sequenced sample was PBMCs, obtained at disease progression, from a patient treated with ibrutinib. The receptors derive from a human donor with chronic lymphocytic leukemia. CDR3s include the opening cysteine and the closing phenylalanine or tryptophan. The D gene is left open where the match is weak. Size values are once, few and many counts, or a class for expanded clones, and some rows have none.

j_call d_call clone_size v_call cdr3_nt cdr3_aa
TRBJ1-5 - - TRBV27 TGTGCCAGCAGTTTAAGATTTAGCAATCAGCCCCAGCATTTT CASSLRFSNQPQHF
TRBJ1-5 - - TRBV28 TGTGCCAGTCGACGGGGCCCTTCTAGCAATCAGCCCCAGCATTTT CASRRGPSSNQPQHF
TRBJ2-7 - - TRBV4-3 TGCGCCAGCAGCCCCGATTTATCCTACGAGCAGTACTTC CASSPDLSYEQYF
TRBJ1-1 TRBD1 many TRBV2 TGTGCCAGCAGTGAGGTTTGGGCAGGGGGCATGAACACTGAAGCTTTCTTT CASSEVWAGGMNTEAFF
TRBJ2-7 TRBD2 - TRBV27 TGTGCCAGCAGATCCCCCGGGACTAGCGGGATAGGCCGTTTTGACGAGCAGTACTTC CASRSPGTSGIGRFDEQYF
TRBJ2-3 - - TRBV19 TGTGCCAGTAGGGTGGCCGCGGGCACAGATACGCAGTATTTT CASRVAAGTDTQYF
TRBJ2-5 - - TRBV2 TGTGCCAGCAGTACATCGGAGACCCAGTACTTC CASSTSETQYF
TRBJ2-2 - - TRBV6-5 TGTGCCAGCAGTTACGACCGGCGAACCAACACCGGGGAGCTGTTTTTT CASSYDRRTNTGELFF
TRBJ1-3 - once TRBV28 TGTGCCAGCAGTTTTAGGGACACCTCGTTGGGAAACACCATATATTTT CASSFRDTSLGNTIYF
TRBJ1-1 - - TRBV18 TGTGCCAGCTCACCGGATAGGGTATGGAACACTGAAGCTTTCTTT CASSPDRVWNTEAFF
TRBJ2-3 - - TRBV4-1 TGCGCCAGCAGCCAAGCCTGGGGCAGAAGCACAGATACGCAGTATTTT CASSQAWGRSTDTQYF
TRBJ2-2 - once TRBV4-2 TGTGCCAGCAGCCAAGGGGGCGGGGAGCTGTTTTTT CASSQGGGELFF
TRBJ2-7 - - TRBV5-4 TGTGCCAGCAGCTTGGATTTGAGCGGCAGGGGGGCGTCCTACGAGCAGTACTTC CASSLDLSGRGASYEQYF
TRBJ2-7 - - TRBV14 TGTGCCAGCAGCCGCCGAGGACTGGCCTCCTACGAGCAGTACTTC CASSRRGLASYEQYF
TRBJ1-2 TRBD1 - TRBV4-3 TGCGCCAGCAGCCAAGATAGGGGGCGCAGCTATGGCTACACCTTC CASSQDRGRSYGYTF
TRBJ1-5 - few TRBV5-6 TGTGCCAGCAGTTACGGGAGCGGTAGCTGGCAGCCCCAGCATTTT CASSYGSGSWQPQHF
TRBJ2-7 TRBD1 - TRBV19 TGTGCCAGTAGTATTTCCCCGACAGGGAACTCCTACGAGCAGTACTTC CASSISPTGNSYEQYF
TRBJ2-1 - - TRBV7-2 TGTGCCAGCAGCTTAGCGGGTCATCGTGAGCAGTTCTTC CASSLAGHREQFF
TRBJ2-1 - - TRBV11-3 TGTGCCAGCAGCTTGGAGGGTTACAACAATGAGCAGTTCTTC CASSLEGYNNEQFF
TRBJ1-2 - - TRBV5-1 TGCGCCAGCAGCAGGGGACGGACGGATAACTATGGCTACACCTTC CASSRGRTDNYGYTF
TRBJ2-5 TRBD1 - TRBV7-2 TGTGCCAGCAGCTTAGGTCGACAGGGCCACGAGACCCAGTACTTC CASSLGRQGHETQYF
TRBJ2-1 - - TRBV6-5 TGTGCCAGCAGGGACCCTAGATCGGGCAAAAATGAGCAGTTCTTC CASRDPRSGKNEQFF
TRBJ1-1 - - TRBV15 TGTGCCACCAGCAGAGGACTGGATTACATGAACACTGAAGCTTTCTTT CATSRGLDYMNTEAFF
TRBJ2-1 - - TRBV7-9 TGTGCCAGCAGCCCCCTAGCGCAAAGCTCCTACAATGAGCAGTTCTTC CASSPLAQSSYNEQFF
TRBJ2-7 TRBD1 - TRBV9 TGTGCCAGCAGCGGAAGGGACAGTTTATTCGGGGTTCCCTACGAGCAGTACTTC CASSGRDSLFGVPYEQYF
TRBJ1-3 - once TRBV2 TGTGCCAGCAGGACCGGGACACCAAAGATTAATGCTGGAAACACCATATATTTT CASRTGTPKINAGNTIYF
TRBJ2-7 - - TRBV2 TGTGCCAGCACCTCCGGACCCCCATCGCCCGACGAGCAGTACTTC CASTSGPPSPDEQYF
TRBJ2-3 TRBD2 - TRBV28 TGTGCCAGCTATACCCCCCTAGCGGGAGGGGCAGATACGCAGTATTTT CASYTPLAGGADTQYF
TRBJ2-3 TRBD2 - TRBV28 TGTGCCAGCAGCCGGGGGGACCGAAGCACAGATACGCAGTATTTT CASSRGDRSTDTQYF
TRBJ2-2 TRBD2 - TRBV2 TGTGCCAGCAGTGAAGCGCATATAGCGGGAGGTTCCGGGGAGCTGTTTTTT CASSEAHIAGGSGELFF
TRBJ1-2 TRBD1 - TRBV27 TGTGCCAGCAGTTTGACAGGGGGCAGTAACTATGGCTACACCTTC CASSLTGGSNYGYTF
TRBJ1-3 - - TRBV10-3 TGTGCCATCAGTGAGTCAGTACTTCGAAACACTCGCTCTGGAAACACCATATATTTT CAISESVLRNTRSGNTIYF
TRBJ2-1 - - TRBV25-1 TGTGCCAGCAGTGAATATAGGAGGGGAGGCGATGAGCAGTTCTTC CASSEYRRGGDEQFF
TRBJ2-3 TRBD2 - TRBV10-3 TGTGCCATCAGTGAGGCGATGCCCGGAGCGGGGGCAGGCACAGATACGCAGTATTTT CAISEAMPGAGAGTDTQYF
TRBJ1-5 TRBD1 - TRBV4-1 TGCGCCAGCAGCCAAATAGAGACAGGGAGCAATCAGCCCCAGCATTTT CASSQIETGSNQPQHF
TRBJ1-4 - once TRBV5-1 TGCGCCAGCAGCTTGGGTAGTGAAAATGAAAAACTGTTTTTT CASSLGSENEKLFF
TRBJ2-3 TRBD2 once TRBV29-1 TGCAGCTCCGGACTAGTCTCAGATACGCAGTATTTT CSSGLVSDTQYF
TRBJ2-7 - - TRBV10-2 TGCGCCTCCCGGGGGCAGCGGGACTCCTACGAGCAGTACTTC CASRGQRDSYEQYF
TRBJ2-1 TRBD1 - TRBV19 TGTGCCAGTAGTACGGGACAGACTTACAATGAGCAGTTCTTC CASSTGQTYNEQFF
TRBJ2-6 - - TRBV1 TGCACCAGCAGCCAAGCTCGTGACAGGGAAAGCTCTGGGGCCAACGTCCTGACTTTC CTSSQARDRESSGANVLTF
TRBJ2-5 TRBD1 - TRBV5-1 TGCGCCAGCAGCGAGGACAGGGCCTATGGGCGGCAAGAGACCCAGTACTTC CASSEDRAYGRQETQYF
TRBJ1-3 - - TRBV25-1 TGTGCCAGCAGTCCTATGGGGGAGTCAGGAAACACCATATATTTT CASSPMGESGNTIYF
TRBJ2-1 - - TRBV7-3 TGTGCCAGCAGCCCCTCGTCAGCTTACAATGAGCAGTTCTTC CASSPSSAYNEQFF
TRBJ1-3 - - TRBV19 TGTGCCAGTAGTCCCGCACGGGACTCTTTCTCTGGAAACACCATATATTTT CASSPARDSFSGNTIYF
TRBJ2-2 - - TRBV11-2 TGTGCCAGCAGCTTAGCCCCGGGGGCCGGGGAGCTGTTTTTT CASSLAPGAGELFF
TRBJ2-1 - - TRBV9 TGTGCCAGCAGCCCATCCCGTAGCGGCCTCTCCTACAATGAGCAGTTCTTC CASSPSRSGLSYNEQFF
TRBJ1-2 TRBD1 - TRBV9 TGTGCCAGCAGCGTAGGGACAGGGGAGTTGGACTATGGCTACACCTTC CASSVGTGELDYGYTF
TRBJ2-5 - - TRBV6-1 TGTGCCAGCACGAGGATTTATCAAGAGACCCAGTACTTC CASTRIYQETQYF
TRBJ2-7 - - TRBV11-2 TGTGCCAGCAGCTCCCCTGGGGGGCCCTACGAGCAGTACTTC CASSSPGGPYEQYF
TRBJ2-7 TRBD2 - TRBV9 TGTGCCAGCAGCGCCAGACTAGCCGAGGGGAACGAGCAGTACTTC CASSARLAEGNEQYF
TRBJ1-1 - - TRBV5-1 TGCGCCAGCAGCTGGGGTGGGGGGCTGAACACTGAAGCTTTCTTT CASSWGGGLNTEAFF
TRBJ2-1 - - TRBV9 TGTGCCAGCAGCGAGAGGTTAGCGGCCTACAATGAGCAGTTCTTC CASSERLAAYNEQFF
TRBJ1-2 TRBD1 - TRBV19 TGTGCCAGTAGCCAGGGACAGAGATTCAACTATGGCTACACCTTC CASSQGQRFNYGYTF